This T cell receptor (beta chain) comes out of a study of blood T cell repertoires in COVID-19. The overall study: The origin of the acute and convalescent COVID-19 samples was the United States, Italy and Spain. Sources were T cells, B-cell-depleted T cells, or PBMCs; the material itself was cDNA or gDNA.

Enrollment of patients from Seattle took place during active infection, with longitudinal follow-up. In the authors' methods: Reference gene primer amplification in the assay estimated nucleated cell counts. Only in-frame clones appear in the TCRdb table, and some are missing; sequencing was by immunoSEQ multiplex PCR. V and J calls and clone size are given by that table; D and trimming were obtained from the DNA. The data contain over 150,000 clones, around 83% of them seen just once; the ten biggest clones take up less than 10%. Germline CDR1 reads MDHEN; CDR2 reads SYDVKM. The CDR3 contains 15 residues. Losses at the gene ends were 5 bases for V and 3 bases for J; bases not matched to a gene: 4.

Sequencing input: peripheral blood. V is TRBV28 and J is TRBJ1-5, with 10 bases lining up with TRBD1. The clonotype originates from a woman in her 70s with COVID-19, enrolled during active disease. The CDR3 region is CASSPTGGNNQPQHF. The CDR3 DNA reads as TGTGCCAGCAGTCCGACAGGGGGCAACAATCAGCCCCAGCATTTT. The full variable domain, in which reference TRBV28 and TRBJ1-5 provide the parts outside the CDR3, is DVKVTQSSRYLVKRTGEKVFLECVQDMDHENMFWYRQDPGLGLRLIYFSYDVKMKEKGDIPEGYSVSREKKERFSLILESASTNQTSMYLCASSPTGGNNQPQHFGDGTRLSIL.